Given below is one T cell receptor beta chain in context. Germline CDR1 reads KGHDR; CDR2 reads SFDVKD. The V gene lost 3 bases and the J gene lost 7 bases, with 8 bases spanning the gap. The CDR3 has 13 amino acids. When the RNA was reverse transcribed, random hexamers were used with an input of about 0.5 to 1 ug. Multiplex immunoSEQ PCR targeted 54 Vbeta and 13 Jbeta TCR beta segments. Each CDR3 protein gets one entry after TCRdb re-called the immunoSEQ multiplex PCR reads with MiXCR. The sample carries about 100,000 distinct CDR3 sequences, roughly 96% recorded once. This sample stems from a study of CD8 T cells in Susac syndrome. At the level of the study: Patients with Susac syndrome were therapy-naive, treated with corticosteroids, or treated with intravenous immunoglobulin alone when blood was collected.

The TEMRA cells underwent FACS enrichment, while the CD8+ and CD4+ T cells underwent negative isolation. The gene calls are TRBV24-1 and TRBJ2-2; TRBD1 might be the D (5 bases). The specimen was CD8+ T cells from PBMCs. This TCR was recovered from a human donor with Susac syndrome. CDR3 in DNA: TGTGCCACCAGTGATCCAGGGTTCGGGGAGCTGTTTTTT. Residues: CATSDPGFGELFF.